This TCR beta chain comes out of a study of OX40 agonist ivuxolimab in advanced cancers. The wider study: Patients got intravenous ivuxolimab at 0.01 to 10 mg/kg every 2 weeks. Of mixed ages from about 20 to 90 and averaging roughly 64 years, the group was roughly 83% male. Each dose-escalation patient presented with hepatocellular carcinoma, melanoma, renal cell or head and neck cancer. General study results and limits: The antigen specificity of the peripheral T cells (those that were expanded) was not determined.

A remark on this clone: The antigen is undetermined.

CDR3 length: 13 residues. Germline lookup yields CDR1 LNHDA and CDR2 SQIVND (reference sequence). V shed 2 bases and J shed 4 bases, with 6 bases lying between them. Sequencing was performed with immunoSEQ multiplex PCR; in TCRdb, only in-frame clones are kept and a portion is missing. The sample lists tens of thousands of clones; around 80% were seen once. The J gene is TRBJ1-5, the V gene TRBV19; D unresolved. This clonotype was sampled from an adult with an advanced solid tumor such as melanoma, head and neck, liver or kidney cancer. This sample comprised CD4+ or CD8+ T cells sorted from blood, obtained in a trial of the OX40 agonist ivuxolimab. In nucleotides, the CDR3 is TGTGCCAGTAGTATACGCCGGAATCAGCCCCAGCATTTT. Amino acid sequence: CASSIRRNQPQHF.